A selection of T cell receptor beta chains follows, all from one sample in a study of cytotoxic CD8 clonotypes in ibrutinib-treated CLL. The assay was immunoSEQ multiplex PCR, and TCRdb's table has in-frame clones only and misses some. The table lists approximately 100,000 clones, approximately 56% of them singletons. The sequencing here drew on PBMCs, taken after 24 months of ibrutinib treatment. Source of these receptors: a human donor with chronic lymphocytic leukemia. Both conserved end residues are part of each CDR3. The D gene is left open where the match is weak. A row's size may be missing; if present it is once, few, many or a size class.

cdr3_nt,cdr3_aa,j_call,v_call,clone_size,d_call
TGCAGCGTTGAATTATACAATGGCTACACCTTC,CSVELYNGYTF,TRBJ1-2,TRBV29-1,few,NA
TGCGCCAGCAGGCGGATAGGGGGGAGTGATGAGCAGTTCTTC,CASRRIGGSDEQFF,TRBJ2-1,TRBV5-1,NA,NA
TGTGCCAGCGGGACAGGGGGCGCGATGGGGGCCAACGTCCTGACTTTC,CASGTGGAMGANVLTF,TRBJ2-6,TRBV2,NA,TRBD1
TGTGCCAGCAGCCTTTTCCCTCGGGACAGATCCTACGAGCAGTACTTC,CASSLFPRDRSYEQYF,TRBJ2-7,TRBV7-2,NA,TRBD1
TGTGCCAGCAGGGAACGGCTAGCCGTTGGGGAGCTGTTTTTT,CASRERLAVGELFF,TRBJ2-2,TRBV7-3,NA,NA
TGCAGCGGAGCAGGGTCGGTTATCACTGAAGCTTTCTTT,CSGAGSVITEAFF,TRBJ1-1,TRBV29-1,NA,NA
TGCGCCAGCAGTGACCCCGGGCAGGGGGCTAATTCACCCCTCCACTTT,CASSDPGQGANSPLHF,TRBJ1-6,TRBV10-1,NA,TRBD1
TGCGCCAGCAGCCAAGGTCTCCCACTTGGACACTACGAGCAGTACTTC,CASSQGLPLGHYEQYF,TRBJ2-7,TRBV4-3,NA,NA
TGTGCCAGCAGGGAGAGCTCCTATAATTCACCCCTCCACTTT,CASRESSYNSPLHF,TRBJ1-6,TRBV25-1,NA,NA
TGCAGCGCCCGGACAGGGAGCTCCTACGAGCAGTACTTC,CSARTGSSYEQYF,TRBJ2-7,TRBV29-1,few,TRBD1
TGTGCCAGCAGCAGGGATTATAATTCACCCCTCCACTTT,CASSRDYNSPLHF,TRBJ1-6,TRBV7-9,NA,NA
TGTGCCAGCAGTGAATTCCTCAGGTCAGGGACAAGCAATCAGCCCCAGCATTTT,CASSEFLRSGTSNQPQHF,TRBJ1-5,TRBV6-1,NA,NA
TGTGCCAGTAGTACGAGACAGGGGGCGCTCGAGCAGTACTTC,CASSTRQGALEQYF,TRBJ2-7,TRBV19,few,TRBD1
TGTGCCAGCAGTTCCTTTGCGGCTGAAGCTTTCTTT,CASSSFAAEAFF,TRBJ1-1,TRBV6-6,few,NA
TGTGCCAGCAGCAAAACCGGGACCCCGAGCAATGAGCAGTTCTTC,CASSKTGTPSNEQFF,TRBJ2-1,TRBV7-3,NA,NA
TGTGCCAGCAGCCCCCCGGGACAGCTCTACGAGCAGTACTTC,CASSPPGQLYEQYF,TRBJ2-7,TRBV9,few,TRBD1
TGTGCCAGCAATGGGGTAACTGGGGCCAACGTCCTGACTTTC,CASNGVTGANVLTF,TRBJ2-6,TRBV28,NA,NA
TGCAGTGCTGACACGATAGCTGGCTACACCTTC,CSADTIAGYTF,TRBJ1-2,TRBV20-1,NA,NA
TGTGCCAGCAGTGCTTTGGAGGGGAAGGGCTACAATGAGCAGTTCTTC,CASSALEGKGYNEQFF,TRBJ2-1,TRBV25-1,NA,NA
TGTGCCAGCAGCTTGCGGGGAGGTACGTTGAGGAATGAGCAGTTCTTC,CASSLRGGTLRNEQFF,TRBJ2-1,TRBV7-3,NA,NA
TGCGCCAGCAGCTCGGGGACGAGCACAGATACGCAGTATTTT,CASSSGTSTDTQYF,TRBJ2-3,TRBV5-1,few,NA
TGTGCCAGCAGCTTCAGGCGCTCTGGAAACACCATATATTTT,CASSFRRSGNTIYF,TRBJ1-3,TRBV11-3,NA,NA
TGTGCCAGCAGCCCCGGGACAGACCCGACCTACGAGCAGTACTTC,CASSPGTDPTYEQYF,TRBJ2-7,TRBV6-5,NA,TRBD1